The present TCR beta chain was sequenced within a study of blood T cell repertoires in COVID-19. Study-wide background: Nucleic acid was either cDNA or gDNA, and it came from T cells, B-cell-depleted T cells, or PBMCs.

This clone has just one count. The table came from immunoSEQ multiplex PCR; TCRdb's copy has only in-frame clones and leaves some out. The sample gives about 140,000 clones, around 80% of which show up once; approximately 5.1% is in the top ten. Participants came from fewer than 25 US areas, aged about 18 to 100 years. This CDR3 comprises 15 residues. The germline V gene encodes CDR1 LGHNA and CDR2 YNFKEQ. V lost 2 bases to trimming and J lost 0 bases, with 7 bases between them. This rearrangement joins TRBV4-2 to TRBJ1-4; D uncertain. The sequence came from a man aged 65 to 85 who had been exposed to COVID-19. Sequencing input: PBMCs or T cells enriched from blood (not recorded which). The CDR3 nucleotides are TGTGCCAGCAGCCAACCTCAGGCAACTAATGAAAAACTGTTTTTT. It translates to CASSQPQATNEKLFF.